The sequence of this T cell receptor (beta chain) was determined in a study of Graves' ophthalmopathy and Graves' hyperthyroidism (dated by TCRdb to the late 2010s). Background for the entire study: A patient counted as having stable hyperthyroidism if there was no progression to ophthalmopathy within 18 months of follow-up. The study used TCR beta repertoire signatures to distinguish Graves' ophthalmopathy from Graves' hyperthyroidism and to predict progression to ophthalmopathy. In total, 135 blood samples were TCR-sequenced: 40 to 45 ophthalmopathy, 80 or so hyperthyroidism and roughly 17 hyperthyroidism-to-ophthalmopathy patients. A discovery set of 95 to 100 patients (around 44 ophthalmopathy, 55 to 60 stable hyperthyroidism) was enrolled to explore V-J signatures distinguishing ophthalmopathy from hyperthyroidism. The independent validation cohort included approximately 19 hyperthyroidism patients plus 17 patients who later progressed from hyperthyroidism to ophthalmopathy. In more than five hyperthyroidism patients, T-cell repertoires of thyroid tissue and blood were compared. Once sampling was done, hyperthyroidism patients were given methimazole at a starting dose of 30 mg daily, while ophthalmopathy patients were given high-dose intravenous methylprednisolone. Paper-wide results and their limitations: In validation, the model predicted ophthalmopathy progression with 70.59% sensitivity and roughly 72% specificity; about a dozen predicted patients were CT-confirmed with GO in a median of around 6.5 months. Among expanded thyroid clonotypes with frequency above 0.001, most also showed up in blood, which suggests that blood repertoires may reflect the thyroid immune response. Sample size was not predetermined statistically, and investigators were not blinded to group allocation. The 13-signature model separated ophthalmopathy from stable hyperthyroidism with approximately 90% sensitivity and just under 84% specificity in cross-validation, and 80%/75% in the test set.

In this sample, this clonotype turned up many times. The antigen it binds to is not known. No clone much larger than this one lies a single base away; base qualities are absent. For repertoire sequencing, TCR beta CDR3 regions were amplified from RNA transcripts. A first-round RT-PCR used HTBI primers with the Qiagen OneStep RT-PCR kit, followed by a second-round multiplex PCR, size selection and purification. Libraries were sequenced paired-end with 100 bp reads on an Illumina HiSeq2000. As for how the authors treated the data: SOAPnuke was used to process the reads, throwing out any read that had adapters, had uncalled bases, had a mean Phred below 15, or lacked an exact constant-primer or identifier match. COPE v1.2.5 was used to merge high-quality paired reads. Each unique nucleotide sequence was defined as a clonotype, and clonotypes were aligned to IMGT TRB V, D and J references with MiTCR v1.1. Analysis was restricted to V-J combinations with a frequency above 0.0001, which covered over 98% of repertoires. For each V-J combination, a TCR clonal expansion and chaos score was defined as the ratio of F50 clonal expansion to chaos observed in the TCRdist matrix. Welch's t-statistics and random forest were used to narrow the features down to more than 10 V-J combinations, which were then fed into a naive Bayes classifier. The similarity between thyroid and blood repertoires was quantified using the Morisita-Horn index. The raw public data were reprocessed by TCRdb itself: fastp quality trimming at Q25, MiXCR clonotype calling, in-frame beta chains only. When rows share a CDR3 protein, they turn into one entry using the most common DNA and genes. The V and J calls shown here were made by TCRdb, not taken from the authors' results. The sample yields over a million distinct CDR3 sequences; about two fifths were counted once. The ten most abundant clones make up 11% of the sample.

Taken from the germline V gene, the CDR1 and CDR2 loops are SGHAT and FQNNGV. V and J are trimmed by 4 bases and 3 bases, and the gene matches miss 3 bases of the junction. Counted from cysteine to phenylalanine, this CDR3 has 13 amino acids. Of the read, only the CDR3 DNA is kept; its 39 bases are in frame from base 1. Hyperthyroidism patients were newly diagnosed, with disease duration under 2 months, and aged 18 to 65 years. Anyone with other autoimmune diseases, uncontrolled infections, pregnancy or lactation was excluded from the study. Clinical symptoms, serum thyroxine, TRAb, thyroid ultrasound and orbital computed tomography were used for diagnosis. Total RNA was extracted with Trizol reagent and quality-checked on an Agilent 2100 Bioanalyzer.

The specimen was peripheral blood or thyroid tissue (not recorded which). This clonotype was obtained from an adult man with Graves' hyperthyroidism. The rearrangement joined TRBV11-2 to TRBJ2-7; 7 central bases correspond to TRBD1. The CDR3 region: CASSWDSYYEQYF. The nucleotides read TGTGCCAGCAGCTGGGACAGTTACTACGAGCAGTACTTC. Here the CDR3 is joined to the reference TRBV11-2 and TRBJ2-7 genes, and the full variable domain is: EAGVAQSPRYKIIEKRQSVAFWCNPISGHATLYWYQQILGQGPKLLIQFQNNGVVDDSQLPKDRFSAERLKGVDSTLKIQPAKLEDSAVYLCASSWDSYYEQYFGPGTRLTVT.